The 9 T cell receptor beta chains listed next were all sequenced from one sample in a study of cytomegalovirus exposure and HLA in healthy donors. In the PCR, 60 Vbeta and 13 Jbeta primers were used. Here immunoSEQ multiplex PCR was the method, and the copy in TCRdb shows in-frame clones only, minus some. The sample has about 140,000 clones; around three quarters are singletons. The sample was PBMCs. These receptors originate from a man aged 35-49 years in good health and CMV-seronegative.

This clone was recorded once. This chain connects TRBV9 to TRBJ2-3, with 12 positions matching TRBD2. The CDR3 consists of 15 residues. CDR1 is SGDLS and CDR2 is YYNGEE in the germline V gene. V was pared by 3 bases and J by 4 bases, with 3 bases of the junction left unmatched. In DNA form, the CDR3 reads TGTGCCAGCAGCGCGACTAGCGGGGGCCCAGATACGCAGTATTTT. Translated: CASSATSGGPDTQYF.

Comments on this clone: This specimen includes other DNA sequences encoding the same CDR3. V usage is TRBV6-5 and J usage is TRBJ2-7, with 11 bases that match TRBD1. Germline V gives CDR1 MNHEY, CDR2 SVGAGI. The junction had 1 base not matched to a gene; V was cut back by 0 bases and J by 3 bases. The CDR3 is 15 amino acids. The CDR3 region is CASSYSGQGVYEQYF. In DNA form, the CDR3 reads TGTGCCAGCAGTTACTCGGGACAGGGGGTCTACGAGCAGTACTTC.

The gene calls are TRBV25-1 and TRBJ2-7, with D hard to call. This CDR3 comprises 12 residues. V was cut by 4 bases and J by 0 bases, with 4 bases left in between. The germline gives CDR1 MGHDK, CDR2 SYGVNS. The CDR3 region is CASSAYSYEQYF. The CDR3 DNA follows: TGTGCCAGCAGTGCGTACTCCTACGAGCAGTACTTC.

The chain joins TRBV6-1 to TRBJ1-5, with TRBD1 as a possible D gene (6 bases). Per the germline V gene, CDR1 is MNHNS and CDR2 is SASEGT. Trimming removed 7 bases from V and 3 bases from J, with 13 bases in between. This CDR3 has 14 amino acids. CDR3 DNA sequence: TGTGCCAGCAACCCGACAGGTTCCAATCAGCCCCAGCATTTT. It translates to CASNPTGSNQPQHF.

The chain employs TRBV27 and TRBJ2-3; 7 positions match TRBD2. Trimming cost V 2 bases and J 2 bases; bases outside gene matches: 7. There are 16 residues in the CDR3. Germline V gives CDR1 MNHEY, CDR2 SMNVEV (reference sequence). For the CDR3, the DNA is TGTGCCAGCAGTTTAAGAGGGACTACCTACACAGATACGCAGTATTTT. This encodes CASSLRGTTYTDTQYF.

The chain's CDR3 is CASSRRPLNPYEQYF. CDR3 DNA: TGTGCCAGCAGCCGGAGGCCCCTAAATCCCTACGAGCAGTACTTC. The rearrangement joins TRBV6-5 to TRBJ2-7; perhaps TRBD2 as D (5 bases). Trimming took off 6 bases at V and 2 bases at J, with 17 bases between the two ends. The CDR3 spans 15 residues. Germline CDR1 is MNHEY and CDR2 is SVGAGI.

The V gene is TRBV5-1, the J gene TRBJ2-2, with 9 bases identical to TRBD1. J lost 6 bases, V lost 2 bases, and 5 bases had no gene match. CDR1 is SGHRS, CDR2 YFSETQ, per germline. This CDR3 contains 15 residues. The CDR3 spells CASSFGDRVPGELFF. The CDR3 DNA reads TGCGCCAGCAGCTTCGGGGACAGGGTCCCCGGGGAGCTGTTTTTT.

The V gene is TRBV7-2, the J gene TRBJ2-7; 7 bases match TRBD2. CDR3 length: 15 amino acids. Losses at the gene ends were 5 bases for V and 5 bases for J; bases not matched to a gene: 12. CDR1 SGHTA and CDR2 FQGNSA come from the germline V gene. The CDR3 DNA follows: TGTGCCAGCAGCCAAAGGACTAGTACTCCTAACGAGCAGTACTTC. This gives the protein CASSQRTSTPNEQYF.

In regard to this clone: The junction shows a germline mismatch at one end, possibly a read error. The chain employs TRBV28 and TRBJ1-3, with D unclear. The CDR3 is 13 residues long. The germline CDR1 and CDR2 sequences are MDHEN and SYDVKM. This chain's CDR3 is CGDVSGSGNTIYF. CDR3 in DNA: TGCGGGGATGTGTCCGGCTCTGGAAACACCATATATTTT. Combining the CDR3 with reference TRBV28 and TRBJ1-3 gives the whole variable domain DVKVTQSSRYLVKRTGEKVFLECVQDMDHENMFWYRQDPGLGLRLIYFSYDVKMKEKGDIPEGYSVSREKKERFSLILESASTNQTSMYLCGDVSGSGNTIYFGEGSWLTVV.